This TCR beta chain was captured in a study of identical twins. Whole-study findings and limits: There were fewer insertions in abundant cord blood beta clonotypes, but memory repertoires showed no such pattern.

TCRdb re-analysed the 5' RACE reads in MiXCR, keeping a single row per CDR3 protein. The sample includes 450,000 or so distinct CDR3 sequences, over 12% of them seen just once. This clonotype was seen only a few times. What it binds is unknown. Germline CDR1 is DFQATT and CDR2 is SNEGSKA (reference sequence). The CDR3 covers 13 residues. Trimming pared 3 bases from V and 7 bases from J, leaving 16 bases between. This sample also appeared in a second study, on yellow fever vaccine responses in identical twins.

The sample consisted of CD4+ T cells sorted from blood. The receptor was isolated from a woman aged 18-30 years in good health. The chain links TRBV20-1 to TRBJ2-7; D is possibly TRBD1 (6 bases). The CDR3 DNA reads TGCAGTGCTAGTAGGGACACTGTGGGGGAGCAGTACTTC. It codes for CSASRDTVGEQYF.